Detailed here is one T cell receptor beta chain. Antigen unknown. J was trimmed by 8 bases and V by 3 bases; bases with no gene match: 3. The CDR3 contains 13 residues. Germline V gene sequence: CDR1 SSHAT, CDR2 FNYEAQ (reference sequence). The data derive from a study of T-cell reconstitution after alpha-beta-depleted transplantation in children. General study points: A year had passed since transplant, and T-cell counts and diversity by then came mostly from newly produced T cells. Roughly two months post-transplant, alpha-beta T cells reportedly originated from several hundred graft clones that had expanded.

The TCRbeta library was prepared with unique molecular identifiers. From the PCR reads, TCRdb called clonotypes with MiXCR, one entry per CDR3 protein. The data contain almost 250,000 distinct CDR3 sequences, 25% of them singletons. The sequences come from PBMCs, collected before TCRalphabeta/CD19-depleted stem cell transplant. The receptor's source is a girl aged 2 to 9 with Fanconi anemia, due to receive a stem cell transplant. The rearrangement links TRBV7-7 to TRBJ2-1; 8 positions agree with TRBD1. CDR3: CASSFDRGDEQFF. The CDR3 DNA is TGTGCCAGCAGCTTCGACAGGGGCGATGAGCAGTTCTTC. Full variable domain (outside the CDR3, taken from reference TRBV7-7 and TRBJ2-1): GAGVSQSPRYKVTKRGQDVTLRCDPISSHATLYWYQQALGQGPEFLTYFNYEAQPDKSGLPSDRFSAERPEGSISTLTIQRTEQRDSAMYRCASSFDRGDEQFFGPGTRLTVL.